This T cell receptor beta chain was retrieved from a study of glioma-infiltrating T cells after dendritic cell vaccination. This sample's time point: after dendritic cell vaccination, including at tumor progression/relapse. No glioblastoma patient carried an isocitrate dehydrogenase mutation. Primers: 60 V beta forward and 13 J beta reverse. Clones were sequenced by immunoSEQ multiplex PCR, and TCRdb holds only the in-frame ones, with some missing. The sample lists approximately 110,000 clones, about 90% occurring once. V was pared by 3 bases and J by 5 bases, with 7 bases between. Germline V gene lookup returns CDR1 SQVTM and CDR2 ANQGSEA. CDR3 length: 12 amino acids.

The sequence derives from a human donor with glioblastoma. This chain connects TRBV29-1 to TRBJ2-2, with D unresolved. Sequenced here: blood, sampled after dendritic cell vaccination. The DNA of the CDR3 is TGCAGCGTTGAGACCGGGACCGGGGAGCTGTTTTTT. Translation: CSVETGTGELFF.